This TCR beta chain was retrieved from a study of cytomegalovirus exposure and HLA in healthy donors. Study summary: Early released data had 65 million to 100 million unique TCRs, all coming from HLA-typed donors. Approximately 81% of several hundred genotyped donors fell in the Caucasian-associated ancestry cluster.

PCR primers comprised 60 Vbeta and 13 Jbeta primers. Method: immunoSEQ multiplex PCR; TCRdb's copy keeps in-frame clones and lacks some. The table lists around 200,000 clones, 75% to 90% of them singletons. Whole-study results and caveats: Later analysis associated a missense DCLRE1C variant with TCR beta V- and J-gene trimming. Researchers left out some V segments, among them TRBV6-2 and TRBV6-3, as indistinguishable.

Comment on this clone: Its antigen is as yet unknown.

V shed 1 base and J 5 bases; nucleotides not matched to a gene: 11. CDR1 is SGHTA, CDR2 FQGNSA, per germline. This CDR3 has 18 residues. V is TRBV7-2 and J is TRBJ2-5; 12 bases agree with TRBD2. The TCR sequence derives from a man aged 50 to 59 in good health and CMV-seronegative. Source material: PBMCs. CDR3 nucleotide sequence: TGTGCCAGCAGCTTAGGGACTAGCGGGGCCAAGAGGGTGGAGACCCAGTACTTC. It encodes CASSLGTSGAKRVETQYF.